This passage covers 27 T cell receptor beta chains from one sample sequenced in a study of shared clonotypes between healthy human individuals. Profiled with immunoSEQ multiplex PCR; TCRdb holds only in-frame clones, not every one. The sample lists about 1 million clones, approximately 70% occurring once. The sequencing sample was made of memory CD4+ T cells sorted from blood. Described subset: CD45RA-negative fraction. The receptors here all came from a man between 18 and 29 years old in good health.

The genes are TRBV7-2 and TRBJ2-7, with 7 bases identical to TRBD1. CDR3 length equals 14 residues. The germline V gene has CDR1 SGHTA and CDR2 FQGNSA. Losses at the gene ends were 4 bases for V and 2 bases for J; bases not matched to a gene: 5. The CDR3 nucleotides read TGTGCCAGCAGCTCCCGACAGGGAGCCTACGAGCAGTACTTC. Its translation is CASSSRQGAYEQYF.

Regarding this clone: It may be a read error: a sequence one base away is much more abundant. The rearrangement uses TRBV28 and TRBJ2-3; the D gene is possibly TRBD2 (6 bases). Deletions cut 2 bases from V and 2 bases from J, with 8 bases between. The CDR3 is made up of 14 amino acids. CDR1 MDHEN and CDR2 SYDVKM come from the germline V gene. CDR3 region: CASSLAGPTDTQYF. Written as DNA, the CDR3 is TGTGCCAGCAGTTTAGCGGGGCCCACAGATACGCAGTATTTT. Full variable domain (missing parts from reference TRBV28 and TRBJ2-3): DVKVTQSSRYLVKRTGEKVFLECVQDMDHENMFWYRQDPGLGLRLIYFSYDVKMKEKGDIPEGYSVSREKKERFSLILESASTNQTSMYLCASSLAGPTDTQYFGPGTRLTVL.

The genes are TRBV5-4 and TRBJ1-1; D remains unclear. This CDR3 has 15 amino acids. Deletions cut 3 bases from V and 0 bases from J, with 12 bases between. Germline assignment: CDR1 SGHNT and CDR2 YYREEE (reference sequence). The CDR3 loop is CASSSDTRMNTEAFF. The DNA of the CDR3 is TGTGCCAGCAGCTCGGATACACGCATGAACACTGAAGCTTTCTTT.

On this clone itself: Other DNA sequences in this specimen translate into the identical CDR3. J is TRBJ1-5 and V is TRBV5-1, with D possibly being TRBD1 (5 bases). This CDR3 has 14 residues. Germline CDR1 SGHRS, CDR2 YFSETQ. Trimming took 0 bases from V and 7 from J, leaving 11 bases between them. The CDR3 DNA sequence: TGCGCCAGCAGCTTGGACGGGGGAGGACAGCCCCAGCATTTT. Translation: CASSLDGGGQPQHF.

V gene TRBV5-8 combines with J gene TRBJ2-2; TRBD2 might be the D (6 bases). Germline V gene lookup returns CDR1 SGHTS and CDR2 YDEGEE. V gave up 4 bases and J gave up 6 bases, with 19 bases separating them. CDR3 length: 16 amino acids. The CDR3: CASSQEVAGLAGELFF. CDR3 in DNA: TGTGCCAGCAGCCAGGAGGTGGCGGGGTTAGCCGGGGAGCTGTTTTTT.

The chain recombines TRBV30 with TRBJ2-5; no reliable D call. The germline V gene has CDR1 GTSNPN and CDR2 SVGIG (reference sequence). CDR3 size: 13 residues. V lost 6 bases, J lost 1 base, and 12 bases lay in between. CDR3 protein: CACTVGSQETQYF. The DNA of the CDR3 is TGTGCCTGCACGGTAGGGTCCCAAGAGACCCAGTACTTC. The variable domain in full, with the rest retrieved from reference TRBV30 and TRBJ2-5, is SQTIHQWPATLVQPVGSPLSLECTVEGTSNPNLYWYRQAAGRGLQLLFYSVGIGQISSEVPQNLSASRPQDRQFILSSKKLLLSDSGFYLCACTVGSQETQYFGPGTRLLVL.

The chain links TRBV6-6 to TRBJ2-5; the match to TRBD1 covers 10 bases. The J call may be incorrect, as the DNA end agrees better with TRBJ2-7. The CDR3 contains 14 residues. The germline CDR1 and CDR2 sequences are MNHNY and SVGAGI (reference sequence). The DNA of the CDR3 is TGTGCCAGCAGTTACCGGACAGGGGGCTACGAGCAGTACTTC. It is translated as CASSYRTGGYEQYF.

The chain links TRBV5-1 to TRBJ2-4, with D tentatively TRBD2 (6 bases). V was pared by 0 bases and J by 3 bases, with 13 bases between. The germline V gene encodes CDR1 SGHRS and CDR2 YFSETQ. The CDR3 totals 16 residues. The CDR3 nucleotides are TGCGCCAGCAGCTTGGGGGACTCGGGGTACAAAAACATTCAGTACTTC. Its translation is CASSLGDSGYKNIQYF.

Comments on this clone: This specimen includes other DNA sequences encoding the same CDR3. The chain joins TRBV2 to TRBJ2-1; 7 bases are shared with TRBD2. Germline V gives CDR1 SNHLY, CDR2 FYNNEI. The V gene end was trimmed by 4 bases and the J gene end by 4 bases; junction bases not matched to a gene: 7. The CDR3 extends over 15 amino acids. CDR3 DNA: TGTGCCAGCAGTGTTAAGTGGGGGGGATACAATGAGCAGTTCTTC. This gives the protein CASSVKWGGYNEQFF.

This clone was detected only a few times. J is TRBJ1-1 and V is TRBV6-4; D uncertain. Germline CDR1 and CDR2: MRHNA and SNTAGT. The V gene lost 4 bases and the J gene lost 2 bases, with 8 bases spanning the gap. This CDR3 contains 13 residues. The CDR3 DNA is TGTGCCAGCAGTGCGTCAATCAACACTGAAGCTTTCTTT. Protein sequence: CASSASINTEAFF.

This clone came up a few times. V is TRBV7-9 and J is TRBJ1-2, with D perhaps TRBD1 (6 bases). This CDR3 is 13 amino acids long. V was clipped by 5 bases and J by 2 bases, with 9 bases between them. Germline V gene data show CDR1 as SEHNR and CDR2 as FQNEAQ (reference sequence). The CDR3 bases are TGTGCCAGCAGCGCAGGGGAAAACTATGGCTACACCTTC. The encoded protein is CASSAGENYGYTF.

The CDR3 region is CASRTGGSSYEQYF. CDR3 sequence (DNA): TGTGCCAGCAGGACAGGGGGGAGCTCCTACGAGCAGTACTTC. V is TRBV28 and J is TRBJ2-7, with TRBD1 identical over 9 bases. This CDR3 contains 14 residues. Unmatched junction bases numbered 3, after V lost 6 bases and J lost 0 bases. Germline CDR1 is MDHEN and CDR2 is SYDVKM.

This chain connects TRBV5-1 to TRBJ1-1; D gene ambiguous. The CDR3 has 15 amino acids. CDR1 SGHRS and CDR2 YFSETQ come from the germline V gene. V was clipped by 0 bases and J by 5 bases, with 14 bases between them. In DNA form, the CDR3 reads TGCGCCAGCAGCTTGGAGCGGTCAGGAGGGACTGAAGCTTTCTTT. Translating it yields CASSLERSGGTEAFF.

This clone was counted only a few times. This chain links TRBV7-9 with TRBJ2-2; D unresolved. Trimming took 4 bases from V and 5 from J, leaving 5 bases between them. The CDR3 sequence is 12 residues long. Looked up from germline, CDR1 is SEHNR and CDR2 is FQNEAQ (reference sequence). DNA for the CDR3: TGTGCCAGCAGCTCCGCAACCGGGGAGCTGTTTTTT. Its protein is CASSSATGELFF.

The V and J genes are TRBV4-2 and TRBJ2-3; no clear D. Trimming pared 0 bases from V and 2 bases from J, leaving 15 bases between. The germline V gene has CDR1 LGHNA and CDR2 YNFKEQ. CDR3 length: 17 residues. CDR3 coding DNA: TGTGCCAGCAGCCAAGATCGTCCTCTGCACCACACAGATACGCAGTATTTT. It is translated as CASSQDRPLHHTDTQYF.

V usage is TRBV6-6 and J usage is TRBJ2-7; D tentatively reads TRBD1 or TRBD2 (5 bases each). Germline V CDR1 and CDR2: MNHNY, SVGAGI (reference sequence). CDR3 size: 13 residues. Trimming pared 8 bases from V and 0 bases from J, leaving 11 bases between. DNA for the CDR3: TGTGCCAGCGGGGACGGGTACTCCTACGAGCAGTACTTC. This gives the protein CASGDGYSYEQYF.

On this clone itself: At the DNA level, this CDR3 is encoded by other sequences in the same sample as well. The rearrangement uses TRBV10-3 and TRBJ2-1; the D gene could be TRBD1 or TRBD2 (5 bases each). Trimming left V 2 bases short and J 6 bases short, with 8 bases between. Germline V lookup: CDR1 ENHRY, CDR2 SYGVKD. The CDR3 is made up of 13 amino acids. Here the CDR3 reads CAISEGTTNEQFF. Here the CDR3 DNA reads TGTGCCATCAGTGAGGGGACGACCAATGAGCAGTTCTTC.

As DNA, the CDR3 is TGCGCCAGCAGCTTGGAGGGCTGGTACGAGCAGTACTTC. Translated, it gives CASSLEGWYEQYF. This rearrangement joins TRBV5-1 to TRBJ2-7; D uncertain. The CDR3 length is 13 residues. Germline loops: CDR1 SGHRS, CDR2 YFSETQ. V lost 0 bases and J 4 bases, leaving 8 bases between the germline ends.

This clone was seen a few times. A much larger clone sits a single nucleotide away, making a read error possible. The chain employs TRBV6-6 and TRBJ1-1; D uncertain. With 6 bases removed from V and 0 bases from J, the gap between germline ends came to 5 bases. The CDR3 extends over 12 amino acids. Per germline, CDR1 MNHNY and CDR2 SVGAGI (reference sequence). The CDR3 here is CASSQVNTEAFF. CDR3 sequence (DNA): TGTGCCAGCAGCCAGGTGAACACTGAAGCTTTCTTT.

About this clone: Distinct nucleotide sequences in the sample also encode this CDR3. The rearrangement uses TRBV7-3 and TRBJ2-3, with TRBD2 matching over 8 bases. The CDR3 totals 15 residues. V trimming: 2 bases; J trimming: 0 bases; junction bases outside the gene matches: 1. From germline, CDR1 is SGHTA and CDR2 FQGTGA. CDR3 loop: CASSLAGGSTDTQYF. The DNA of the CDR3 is TGTGCCAGCAGCTTAGCGGGGGGAAGCACAGATACGCAGTATTTT.

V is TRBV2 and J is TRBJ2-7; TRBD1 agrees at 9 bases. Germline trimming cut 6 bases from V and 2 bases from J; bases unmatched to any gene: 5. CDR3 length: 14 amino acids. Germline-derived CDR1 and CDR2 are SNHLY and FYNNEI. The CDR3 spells CASRTGTGTYEQYF. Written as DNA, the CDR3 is TGTGCCAGCAGGACCGGGACAGGGACCTACGAGCAGTACTTC.

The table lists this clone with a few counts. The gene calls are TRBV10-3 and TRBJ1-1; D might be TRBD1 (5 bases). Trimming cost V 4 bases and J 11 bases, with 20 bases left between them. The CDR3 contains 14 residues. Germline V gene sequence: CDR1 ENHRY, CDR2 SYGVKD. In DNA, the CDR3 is TGTGCCATCAGTGGGGGACTTGGGGAGGTTGCTGCTTTCTTT. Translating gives CAISGGLGEVAAFF.

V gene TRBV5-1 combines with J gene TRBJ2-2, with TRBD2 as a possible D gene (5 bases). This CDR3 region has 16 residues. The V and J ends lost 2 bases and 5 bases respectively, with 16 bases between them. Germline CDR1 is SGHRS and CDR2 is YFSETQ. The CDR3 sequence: CASSLGSLQGTGELFF. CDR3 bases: TGCGCCAGCAGCTTAGGGAGCCTTCAAGGTACCGGGGAGCTGTTTTTT.

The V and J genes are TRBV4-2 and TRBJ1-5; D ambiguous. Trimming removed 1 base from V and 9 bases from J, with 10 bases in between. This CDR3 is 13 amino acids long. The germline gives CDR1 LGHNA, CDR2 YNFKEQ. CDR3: CASSQVGESPQHF. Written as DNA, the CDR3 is TGTGCCAGCAGCCAAGTTGGGGAGTCGCCCCAGCATTTT.

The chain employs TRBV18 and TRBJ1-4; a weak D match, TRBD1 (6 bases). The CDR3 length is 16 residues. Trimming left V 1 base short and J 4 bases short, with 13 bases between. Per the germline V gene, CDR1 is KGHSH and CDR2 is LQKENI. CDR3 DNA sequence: TGTGCCAGCTCACCACTTCTCGGGGGCCTTAATGAAAAACTGTTTTTT. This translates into CASSPLLGGLNEKLFF.

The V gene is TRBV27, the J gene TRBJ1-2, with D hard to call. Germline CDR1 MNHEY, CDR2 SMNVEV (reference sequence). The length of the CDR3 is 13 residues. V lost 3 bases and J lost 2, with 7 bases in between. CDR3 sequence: CASSLTLNYGYTF. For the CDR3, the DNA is TGTGCCAGCAGTTTGACTCTCAACTATGGCTACACCTTC.

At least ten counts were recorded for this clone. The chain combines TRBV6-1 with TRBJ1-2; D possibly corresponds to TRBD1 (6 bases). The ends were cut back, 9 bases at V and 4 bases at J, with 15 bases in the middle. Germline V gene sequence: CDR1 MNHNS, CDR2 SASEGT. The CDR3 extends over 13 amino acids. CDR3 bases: TGTGCCAGTGAGGGGGGATGGGGCTATGGCTACACCTTC. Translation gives CASEGGWGYGYTF.